Each of the 27 T cell receptor beta chains below was sequenced from the same sample in a study of cytomegalovirus exposure and HLA in healthy donors. In the PCR, 60 Vbeta and 13 Jbeta primers were used. Some clones are missing from TCRdb's copy, which holds only in-frame ones; the method was immunoSEQ multiplex PCR. The repertoire holds about 110,000 clones, with approximately 70% as singletons. The sample comprised PBMCs. The source of these receptors is a boy younger than 18 in good health and CMV-seronegative.

A few counts support this clone. V and J are TRBV2 and TRBJ2-7; D may be TRBD1 (5 bases). Deletions cut 4 bases from V and 5 bases from J, with 18 bases between. Germline V gene sequence: CDR1 SNHLY, CDR2 FYNNEI. The CDR3 extends over 15 amino acids. DNA of the CDR3: TGTGCCAGCAGTGTCGGGCAGGGTGGAGTGCACGAGCAGTACTTC. This sequence encodes CASSVGQGGVHEQYF. The variable domain in full, with the rest retrieved from reference TRBV2 and TRBJ2-7, is EPEVTQTPSHQVTQMGQEVILRCVPISNHLYFYWYRQILGQKVEFLVSFYNNEISEKSEIFDDQFSVERPDGSNFTLKIRSTKLEDSAMYFCASSVGQGGVHEQYFGPGTRLTVT.

The J gene is TRBJ2-6, the V gene TRBV10-1, with a weak D call TRBD1 (6 bases). This CDR3 is 16 amino acids long. Looked up from germline, CDR1 is WNHNN and CDR2 is SYGVQD (reference sequence). The V and J ends lost 6 bases and 7 bases respectively, with 19 bases between them. The DNA for the CDR3 is TGCGCCAGCAGCCCCACAGGGTCTCGTCTAGCCAACGTCCTGACTTTC. It encodes CASSPTGSRLANVLTF.

This chain links TRBV11-2 with TRBJ2-3; 7 bases are a match to TRBD1. Unmatched junction bases numbered 14, after V lost 7 bases and J lost 7 bases. CDR1 is SGHAT and CDR2 is FQNNGV in the germline V gene. The CDR3 extends over 15 amino acids. CDR3 amino acids: CASNSDRVGENTQYF. CDR3 coding DNA: TGTGCCAGCAACTCTGACAGGGTAGGGGAAAATACGCAGTATTTT.

This clone was recorded many times. The same CDR3 also results from other DNA sequences found in this sample. The genes are TRBV2 and TRBJ1-5; D not certain. The CDR3 is made up of 14 amino acids. With 6 bases removed from V and 0 bases from J, the gap between germline ends came to 9 bases. In germline, CDR1 is SNHLY, CDR2 FYNNEI. The CDR3 DNA sequence: TGTGCCAGCAGAACGGGTCTTAGCAATCAGCCCCAGCATTTT. Translating gives CASRTGLSNQPQHF.

The chain couples TRBV7-8 to TRBJ1-5; D ambiguous. Germline CDR1 reads SGHVS; CDR2 reads FQNEAQ. This CDR3 has 16 residues. The germline V and J ends were trimmed by 1 base and 4 bases, with 14 bases remaining between them. CDR3: CASSLVGGQLNQPQHF. For the CDR3, the DNA is TGTGCCAGCAGCTTAGTCGGTGGGCAGCTAAATCAGCCCCAGCATTTT. Full variable domain (missing parts from reference TRBV7-8 and TRBJ1-5): GAGVSQSPRYKVAKRGQDVALRCDPISGHVSLFWYQQALGQGPEFLTYFQNEAQLDKSGLPSDRFFAERPEGSVSTLKIQRTQQEDSAVYLCASSLVGGQLNQPQHFGDGTRLSIL.

This clone was detected only once. The rearrangement links TRBV5-1 to TRBJ1-4; TRBD1 agrees at 7 bases. The CDR3 totals 15 residues. Germline values: CDR1 SGHRS, CDR2 YFSETQ. J was trimmed by 0 bases and V by 6 bases; bases with no gene match: 5. The chain's CDR3 is CASNSGQATNEKLFF. CDR3 DNA sequence: TGCGCCAGCAACTCTGGACAGGCAACTAATGAAAAACTGTTTTTT.

The CDR3 here is CASSSGYGYTF. The DNA for the CDR3 is TGTGCCAGCAGTTCAGGGTATGGCTACACCTTC. V is TRBV6-5 and J is TRBJ1-2, with D tentatively TRBD1 (5 bases). CDR1 and CDR2 from the germline V gene are MNHEY and SVGAGI. The CDR3 is 11 amino acids. V dropped 4 bases and J dropped 5 bases, with 5 bases sitting between them.

The rearrangement joins TRBV6-1 to TRBJ1-2, with TRBD1 identical over 8 bases. V dropped 0 bases and J dropped 2; count of bases not matched to a gene: 5. The CDR3 is 16 amino acids. CDR1 is MNHNS, CDR2 SASEGT, per germline. CDR3 in DNA: TGTGCCAGCAGTGAAGCGCTTGACAGGGGAAACTATGGCTACACCTTC. Protein sequence: CASSEALDRGNYGYTF.

The V call is TRBV4-1, the J call TRBJ1-1; maybe TRBD1 (6 bases). The V gene's germline CDR1 is MGHRA and CDR2 YSYEKL. V lost 5 bases and J 5 bases, leaving 15 bases between the germline ends. The CDR3 extends over 14 amino acids. The CDR3 here is CASSVPGGRTEAFF. CDR3 nucleotide sequence: TGCGCCAGCAGCGTACCCGGGGGGCGGACTGAAGCTTTCTTT.

The table lists this clone with a few counts. This rearrangement joins TRBV18 to TRBJ2-5; TRBD2 matches 7 bases. The junction had 10 bases not matched to a gene; V was cut back by 5 bases and J by 1 base. The length of the CDR3 is 16 residues. The V gene's germline CDR1 is KGHSH and CDR2 LQKENI. CDR3 loop: CASSREGIATQETQYF. CDR3 DNA sequence: TGTGCCAGCTCAAGGGAGGGAATAGCGACCCAAGAGACCCAGTACTTC.

This chain joins TRBV6-5 and TRBJ2-7; tentative D call: TRBD1 (6 bases). The CDR3 consists of 15 residues. V was pared by 6 bases and J by 6 bases, with 21 bases between. Looked up from germline, CDR1 is MNHEY and CDR2 is SVGAGI. The CDR3 protein is CASSATGLAGREQYF. The CDR3 coding sequence is TGTGCCAGCAGCGCCACAGGGTTAGCCGGGCGCGAGCAGTACTTC.

The chain recombines TRBV29-1 with TRBJ1-1; D might be TRBD1 (6 bases). The CDR3 contains 14 residues. V dropped 4 bases and J dropped 0 bases, with 12 bases sitting between them. Looked up from germline, CDR1 is SQVTM and CDR2 is ANQGSEA. The CDR3 reads CSVAPAGVNTEAFF. DNA for the CDR3: TGCAGCGTTGCCCCGGCAGGGGTGAACACTGAAGCTTTCTTT.

A remark on this clone: Lacking the conserved final phenylalanine or tryptophan, this CDR3 likely reflects a read error. This chain links TRBV27 with TRBJ2-2; TRBD2 aligns across 10 bases. The V and J ends lost 6 bases and 7 bases, in that order; junction bases with no gene match: 11. Germline loops: CDR1 MNHEY, CDR2 SMNVEV (reference sequence). The CDR3 totals 16 residues. CDR3 protein: CASSLSGGTPGGELFV. The CDR3 bases are TGTGCCAGCAGCCTTAGCGGGGGGACCCCCGGCGGGGAGCTGTTTGTT.

This clone was recorded once. The J gene is TRBJ2-3, the V gene TRBV18; weak D call: TRBD2 (6 bases). The V end was cut by 3 bases, the J end by 2 bases, with 12 bases between. The CDR3 length is 15 residues. The germline gives CDR1 KGHSH, CDR2 LQKENI. The CDR3 here is CASSPGGIYTDTQYF. CDR3 bases: TGTGCCAGCTCACCTGGGGGGATCTACACAGATACGCAGTATTTT.

The chain recombines TRBV2 with TRBJ1-4; D is possibly TRBD1 (5 bases). The CDR3 length is 14 residues. Germline-derived CDR1 and CDR2 are SNHLY and FYNNEI. V was trimmed by 7 bases and J by 6 bases, leaving 15 bases between them. CDR3 protein: CASTRQSLYEKLFF. The CDR3 nucleotides read TGTGCCAGCACCCGACAGAGTCTATATGAAAAACTGTTTTTT.

This chain uses TRBV5-4 with TRBJ2-1; TRBD2 aligns across 8 bases. This CDR3 contains 13 residues. The ends lost 9 bases at V and 6 bases at J; junction bases unmatched: 8. CDR1 is SGHNT, CDR2 YYREEE, per germline (reference sequence). The CDR3 nucleotides read TGTGCCACGGGGGGGAGGGCCACCAATGAGCAGTTCTTC. This translates into CATGGRATNEQFF.

The J gene is TRBJ1-4, the V gene TRBV10-3, with TRBD1 matching 8 bases. Germline values: CDR1 ENHRY, CDR2 SYGVKD. Trimming cost V 10 bases and J 8 bases; bases outside gene matches: 6. CDR3 length equals 12 residues. The CDR3 sequence: CATGQGGEKLFF. The CDR3 bases are TGTGCCACCGGACAGGGCGGCGAAAAACTGTTTTTT.

This clone was picked up one time. The CDR3 region has the DNA TGTGCCAGCAGGGGGATGCTGGGAGACTATGGCTACACCTTC. It yields the protein CASRGMLGDYGYTF. The chain is built from TRBV28 and TRBJ1-2, with no clear D. V shed 6 bases and J shed 3 bases, with 14 bases lying between them. The CDR3 is 14 amino acids. Germline CDR1 is MDHEN and CDR2 is SYDVKM.

V is TRBV7-9 and J is TRBJ2-5; a weak D match, TRBD2 (5 bases). The V end lost 5 bases, the J end lost 0 bases, and 19 bases lay between the germline ends. Germline loops: CDR1 SEHNR, CDR2 FQNEAQ (reference sequence). CDR3 length equals 17 residues. DNA of the CDR3: TGTGCCAGCAGCCCCCTCTTGGGCCGAGGGTACCAAGAGACCCAGTACTTC. Translating it yields CASSPLLGRGYQETQYF. The entire variable domain, with the rest obtained from reference TRBV7-9 and TRBJ2-5, is as follows: DTGVSQNPRHKITKRGQNVTFRCDPISEHNRLYWYRQTLGQGPEFLTYFQNEAQLEKSRLLSDRFSAERPKGSFSTLEIQRTEQGDSAMYLCASSPLLGRGYQETQYFGPGTRLLVL.

V and J are TRBV11-3 and TRBJ1-2; tentatively, D is TRBD1 (6 bases). The CDR3 is 13 amino acids. CDR1 is SGHNT, CDR2 YENEEA, per germline. V lost 1 base to trimming and J lost 3 bases, with 6 bases between them. CDR3 coding DNA: TGTGCCAGCAGCTTAGGGACAGACTATGGCTACACCTTC. It yields the protein CASSLGTDYGYTF.

The rearrangement uses TRBV5-6 and TRBJ2-7, with 9 positions matching TRBD2. The CDR3 consists of 14 residues. The V and J ends lost 0 bases and 5 bases, in that order; junction bases with no gene match: 3. Germline CDR1 is SGHDT and CDR2 is YYEEEE. The CDR3 region has the DNA TGTGCCAGCAGCTTGGGTGCGGGAGGGGACGAGCAGTACTTC. Translating it yields CASSLGAGGDEQYF.

The chain employs TRBV27 and TRBJ1-2; 9 nucleotides agree with TRBD1. The CDR3 loop spans 15 amino acids. The germline CDR1 and CDR2 sequences are MNHEY and SMNVEV (reference sequence). V lost 5 bases to trimming and J lost 5 bases; unmatched junction nucleotides: 9. This chain's CDR3 is CASSPRGQGGYGYTF. The CDR3 DNA is TGTGCCAGCAGTCCACGGGGACAGGGAGGGTATGGCTACACCTTC.

The CDR3 sequence is CASSPTGANEKLFF. CDR3 DNA: TGTGCCAGTAGTCCAACAGGGGCTAATGAAAAACTGTTTTTT. The chain links TRBV19 to TRBJ1-4, with 7 bases matching TRBD1. CDR3 length: 14 amino acids. Germline V gives CDR1 LNHDA, CDR2 SQIVND (reference sequence). Unmatched junction bases numbered 3, after V lost 5 bases and J lost 3 bases. The variable domain in full, completed from reference TRBV19 and TRBJ1-4, reads DGGITQSPKYLFRKEGQNVTLSCEQNLNHDAMYWYRQDPGQGLRLIYYSQIVNDFQKGDIAEGYSVSREKKESFPLTVTSAQKNPTAFYLCASSPTGANEKLFFGSGTQLSVL.

This clone came up a few times. This chain connects TRBV30 to TRBJ1-4, with TRBD1 identical over 7 bases. The CDR3 runs 14 residues. V trimming: 2 bases; J trimming: 11 bases; junction bases outside the gene matches: 11. CDR1 and CDR2 from the germline V gene are GTSNPN and SVGIG (reference sequence). This CDR3 is CAWSPPRQGRKLFF. The CDR3 DNA follows: TGTGCCTGGAGTCCGCCCCGACAGGGAAGGAAACTGTTTTTT.

The CDR3 sequence: CASSEEIWVAGPSQPQHF. CDR3 nucleotides: TGTGCCAGCAGTGAAGAGATTTGGGTGGCAGGGCCAAGTCAGCCCCAGCATTTT. The chain uses TRBV6-1 and TRBJ1-5; possible D gene TRBD1, 5 bases. CDR3 length equals 18 residues. The V gene's germline CDR1 is MNHNS and CDR2 SASEGT. V was cut by 1 base and J by 6 bases, with 22 bases left in between.

CDR3 coding DNA: TGTGCCACACGTGGGGGGGATACCTACAATGAGCAGTTCTTC. The encoded protein is CATRGGDTYNEQFF. The chain carries TRBV28 and TRBJ2-1; the match to TRBD2 covers 7 bases. CDR3 length equals 14 residues. Germline V gene lookup returns CDR1 MDHEN and CDR2 SYDVKM. V lost 10 bases to trimming and J lost 2 bases; unmatched junction nucleotides: 8.

V is TRBV14 and J is TRBJ1-4; TRBD1 matches at 9 bases. Per germline, CDR1 SGHDN and CDR2 FVKESK. Losses at the gene ends were 4 bases for V and 7 bases for J; bases not matched to a gene: 4. The CDR3 contains 14 residues. CDR3 in amino acids: CASSPGQGVEKLFF. DNA of the CDR3: TGTGCCAGCAGCCCGGGACAGGGTGTTGAAAAACTGTTTTTT. The whole variable domain, filled in from reference TRBV14 and TRBJ1-4, reads EAGVTQFPSHSVIEKGQTVTLRCDPISGHDNLYWYRRVMGKEIKFLLHFVKESKQDESGMPNNRFLAERTGGTYSTLKVQPAELEDSGVYFCASSPGQGVEKLFFGSGTQLSVL.